The 3 T cell receptor beta chains given below trace back to one sample, sequenced in a study of CD8 T cells in ankylosing spondylitis (dated by TCRdb to about 2017). The library was produced with 5' RACE. TCRdb lists the instrument as Illumina HiSeq 2500. TCRdb reran the public reads through fastp at Q25 and MiXCR, keeping productive beta chains. Duplicate CDR3 protein sequences are folded into a single record with the most common DNA and genes. The sample table contains tens of thousands of distinct CDR3 sequences; only one count was recorded for around 30% of them. The biggest ten clones account for roughly 60% of the sample. The sample consisted of blood, either unsorted or a sorted T cell fraction (not recorded which). Receptors originate from a male donor with ankylosing spondylitis or in good health (not recorded which).

This clonotype showed up many times. The genes are TRBV5-6 and TRBJ2-7; tentatively, D is TRBD1 (6 bases). Trimming cost V 2 bases and J 3 bases, with 15 bases left between them. Germline values: CDR1 SGHDT, CDR2 YYEEEE. This CDR3 region has 15 residues. The chain's CDR3 is CASSFRGQGLYEQYF. CDR3 coding DNA: TGTGCCAGCAGCTTCCGGGGACAAGGTCTCTACGAGCAGTACTTC.

V and J are TRBV20-1 and TRBJ1-2; D not resolved. This CDR3 comprises 15 residues. CDR1 is DFQATT, CDR2 SNEGSKA, per germline (reference sequence). Trimming cost V 1 base and J 1 base, with 13 bases left between them. Here the CDR3 DNA reads TGCAGTGCTAGAGCTGTACCCCAAGATAACTATGGCTACACCTTC. Translated, it gives CSARAVPQDNYGYTF.

This clonotype turned up a few times. The chain uses TRBV6-5 and TRBJ1-2, with 9 nucleotides matching TRBD1. The CDR3 loop spans 12 amino acids. The V and J ends lost 6 bases and 10 bases, in that order; junction bases with no gene match: 6. CDR1 MNHEY and CDR2 SVGAGI come from the germline V gene. CDR3 in DNA: TGTGCCAGCAGGTCGACAGGGGGAGACTACACCTTC. Translation gives CASRSTGGDYTF.